Below, 24 T cell receptor beta chains from the same sample are listed, as sequenced in a study of blood T cell repertoires in COVID-19. The data were produced by immunoSEQ multiplex PCR, yet TCRdb's version contains in-frame clones alone and is incomplete. The top ten hold approximately 3% of the sample, which has some 200,000 clones, approximately 83% seen once. Sequenced sample: peripheral blood. The receptors were gathered from a woman in her 30s who had recovered from COVID-19.

With regard to this clone: Other DNA sequences within the sample encode an identical CDR3. The chain joins TRBV4-1 to TRBJ2-1; D perhaps matches TRBD2 (6 bases). CDR3 length: 16 residues. The V gene's germline CDR1 is MGHRA and CDR2 YSYEKL. V was clipped by 1 base and J by 6 bases, with 16 bases between them. The CDR3 bases are TGCGCCAGCAGCCAAGTAGTACTAGCAGAAGCCAATGAGCAGTTCTTC. Protein product: CASSQVVLAEANEQFF.

This clone was counted once. This sequence joins TRBV3-1 (or the pseudogene TRBV3-2) and TRBJ2-2, with 7 positions matching TRBD2. V lost 4 bases, J lost 6 bases, and 11 bases stayed unmatched. Germline V gives CDR1 LGHDT, CDR2 YNNKEL (reference sequence). The CDR3 totals 16 residues. Here the CDR3 DNA reads TGTGCCAGCAGCCCTTGGGCTAGCGGCCGCGCCGGGGAGCTGTTTTTT. Protein sequence: CASSPWASGRAGELFF.

CDR3 residues: CASSGTPQETQYF. In DNA form, the CDR3 reads TGTGCCAGCAGCGGGACTCCTCAAGAGACCCAGTACTTC. The chain combines TRBV6-5 with TRBJ2-5; a weak D match, TRBD2 (6 bases). This CDR3 has 13 amino acids. Germline V gene lookup returns CDR1 MNHEY and CDR2 SVGAGI. Trimming took off 6 bases at V and 2 bases at J, with 10 bases between the two ends.

The V gene is TRBV7-6, the J gene TRBJ2-7, with a tentative D call TRBD2 (6 bases). Germline values: CDR1 SGHVS, CDR2 FNYEAQ. Trimming stripped 1 base from V and 6 bases from J, with 16 bases between. The CDR3 is made up of 15 amino acids. CDR3 in amino acids: CASSLGAGPAGEQYF. The CDR3 bases are TGTGCCAGCAGCTTAGGGGCGGGACCAGCTGGCGAGCAGTACTTC.

This sequence joins TRBV11-1 and TRBJ2-5; 8 bases fit TRBD1. CDR3 size: 14 residues. V lost 2 bases to trimming and J lost 5 bases; unmatched junction nucleotides: 4. The germline V gene encodes CDR1 SGHAT and CDR2 FQDESV (reference sequence). CDR3 residues: CASSLQGAEETQYF. Here the CDR3 DNA reads TGTGCCAGCAGCTTACAGGGGGCCGAGGAGACCCAGTACTTC.

The chain has TRBV27 and TRBJ2-7; 9 bases map to TRBD1. This CDR3 comprises 15 residues. Trimming at V came to 5 bases and at J to 4 bases, leaving 9 bases not matched to a gene. Germline V lookup: CDR1 MNHEY, CDR2 SMNVEV (reference sequence). The CDR3 sequence: CASSDTGQGWYEQYF. DNA of the CDR3: TGTGCCAGCAGTGACACTGGACAGGGGTGGTACGAGCAGTACTTC.

About this clone itself: The junction and the germline gene differ at one end; a read error may be behind it. This chain links TRBV28 with TRBJ2-7; maybe TRBD2 (7 bases). The germline V gene has CDR1 MDHEN and CDR2 SYDVKM. The CDR3 totals 14 residues. In DNA, the CDR3 is TGTGTCAGCACCCTGGGGGGGGCTACCTACGAGCAGTACTTC. Protein sequence: CVSTLGGATYEQYF.

The rearrangement joins TRBV15 to TRBJ1-5, with 10 bases matching TRBD1. V shed 4 bases, J shed 5 bases, and the junction held 2 bases outside the gene matches. CDR3 length: 14 amino acids. Germline V gives CDR1 LNHNV, CDR2 YYDKDF (reference sequence). CDR3 in DNA: TGTGCCACCAGCATCGGACAGGGGGATCAGCCCCAGCATTTT. This codes for CATSIGQGDQPQHF.

The rearrangement links TRBV9 to TRBJ2-7; TRBD2 aligns across 8 bases. With 0 bases clipped from V and 5 bases from J, the junction kept 10 bases outside the gene matches. Germline V gene lookup returns CDR1 SGDLS and CDR2 YYNGEE. The CDR3 length is 16 residues. The CDR3 spells CASSVGYGRAYDEQYF. The CDR3 nucleotides read TGTGCCAGCAGCGTAGGATACGGGAGGGCTTACGACGAGCAGTACTTC.

The chain has TRBV18 and TRBJ1-4; maybe TRBD1 (5 bases). Between the trimmed V and J ends, which lost 1 base and 0 bases, there was a span of 12 bases. CDR3 length: 17 residues. Germline V gene sequence: CDR1 KGHSH, CDR2 LQKENI. The CDR3 sequence is CASSPLGTPATNEKLFF. The CDR3 coding sequence is TGTGCCAGCTCACCACTGGGGACTCCCGCAACTAATGAAAAACTGTTTTTT.

This chain connects TRBV14 to TRBJ2-2; 10 nucleotides agree with TRBD2. V dropped 0 bases and J dropped 8; count of bases not matched to a gene: 9. Per germline, CDR1 SGHDN and CDR2 FVKESK. This CDR3 comprises 17 residues. CDR3 nucleotide sequence: TGTGCCAGCAGCCAAGATTCTAGGCTAGCGGGAGCTGGGGAGCTGTTTTTT. Amino acids: CASSQDSRLAGAGELFF.

The chain recombines TRBV7-2 with TRBJ2-7; 7 positions agree with TRBD2. V shed 3 bases, J shed 8 bases, and the junction held 16 bases outside the gene matches. Germline V gene data show CDR1 as SGHTA and CDR2 as FQGNSA. The length of the CDR3 is 16 residues. The CDR3 is CASSLGPGGRVKKQYF. Here the CDR3 DNA reads TGTGCCAGCAGCTTGGGGCCGGGGGGAAGGGTTAAGAAGCAGTACTTC.

In DNA, the CDR3 is TGTGCCAGCAGCTTCACTCGGGGGGGCAGAGGAAAGACCCAGTACTTC. This translates into CASSFTRGGRGKTQYF. The rearrangement uses TRBV11-2 and TRBJ2-5; 8 bases agree with TRBD2. Losses at the gene ends were 3 bases for V and 6 bases for J; bases not matched to a gene: 12. The CDR3 runs 16 residues. Germline V CDR1 and CDR2: SGHAT, FQNNGV.

The chain combines TRBV27 with TRBJ2-1, with D unclear. CDR1 is MNHEY, CDR2 SMNVEV, per germline (reference sequence). Trimming left V 8 bases short and J 0 bases short, with 14 bases between. The CDR3 loop spans 15 amino acids. CDR3 protein: CASSYLGSSYNEQFF. DNA for the CDR3: TGTGCCAGCTCCTATCTGGGCAGCTCCTACAATGAGCAGTTCTTC.

The V gene is TRBV5-6, the J gene TRBJ2-2, with D uncertain. Germline V gene sequence: CDR1 SGHDT, CDR2 YYEEEE. The CDR3 is 15 amino acids. V was pared by 4 bases and J by 2 bases, with 12 bases between. CDR3 coding DNA: TGTGCCAGCAGCCTAGTTGGCCTTAACACCGGGGAGCTGTTTTTT. Its translation: CASSLVGLNTGELFF.

The chain has TRBV19 and TRBJ2-2; 15 bases align to TRBD2. Germline V gene data show CDR1 as LNHDA and CDR2 as SQIVND (reference sequence). With 5 bases clipped from V and 1 base from J, the junction kept 8 bases outside the gene matches. This CDR3 region has 19 residues. Here the CDR3 reads CASSVGGLAGGLNTGELFF. The CDR3 DNA reads as TGTGCCAGTAGTGTAGGGGGACTAGCGGGAGGATTGAACACCGGGGAGCTGTTTTTT. Looking up the rest from reference TRBV19 and TRBJ2-2 gives the full variable domain: DGGITQSPKYLFRKEGQNVTLSCEQNLNHDAMYWYRQDPGQGLRLIYYSQIVNDFQKGDIAEGYSVSREKKESFPLTVTSAQKNPTAFYLCASSVGGLAGGLNTGELFFGEGSRLTVL.

The chain joins TRBV4-1 to TRBJ2-5; TRBD2 matches 9 bases. Germline lookup yields CDR1 MGHRA and CDR2 YSYEKL. V trimming: 2 bases; J trimming: 2 bases; junction bases outside the gene matches: 6. The CDR3 runs to 16 residues. The CDR3, as DNA: TGCGCCAGCAGCCAACGAGGACTAGCGCTACAAGAGACCCAGTACTTC. Translated, it gives CASSQRGLALQETQYF.

This chain uses TRBV6-6 with TRBJ2-7, with 8 nucleotides matching TRBD1. Germline lookup yields CDR1 MNHNY and CDR2 SVGAGI (reference sequence). With 5 bases clipped from V and 4 bases from J, the junction kept 1 base outside the gene matches. The CDR3 has 12 amino acids. CDR3 protein: CASSRTGYEQYF. CDR3 nucleotide sequence: TGTGCCAGCAGTCGGACAGGGTACGAGCAGTACTTC.

Note on this clone: The identical CDR3 is also encoded by other nucleotide sequences in the sample. The rearrangement uses TRBV28 and TRBJ2-3; D perhaps matches TRBD2 (6 bases). Germline CDR1 MDHEN, CDR2 SYDVKM. The ends were cut back, 8 bases at V and 0 bases at J, with 9 bases in the middle. The CDR3 spans 13 residues. The CDR3 loop reads CASRDSSTDTQYF. Here the CDR3 DNA reads TGTGCCAGCCGGGACTCGAGCACAGATACGCAGTATTTT.

V gene TRBV5-1 combines with J gene TRBJ2-3; D gene ambiguous. Germline CDR1 is SGHRS and CDR2 is YFSETQ. The V and J ends lost 4 bases and 4 bases respectively, with 10 bases between them. The CDR3 is 13 residues long. The CDR3 nucleotides read TGCGCCAGCAGCCTGTCCCTTTCAGATACGCAGTATTTT. Its protein product is CASSLSLSDTQYF. The entire variable domain, with the rest obtained from reference TRBV5-1 and TRBJ2-3, is as follows: KAGVTQTPRYLIKTRGQQVTLSCSPISGHRSVSWYQQTPGQGLQFLFEYFSETQRNKGNFPGRFSGRQFSNSRSEMNVSTLELGDSALYLCASSLSLSDTQYFGPGTRLTVL.

This clone was recorded once. The V call is TRBV24-1, the J call TRBJ2-5; D might be TRBD1 (5 bases). Germline CDR1 KGHDR, CDR2 SFDVKD. Trimming cost V 9 bases and J 6 bases, with 22 bases left between them. CDR3 length: 15 amino acids. CDR3 region: CATGPRPGNTQTQYF. The CDR3 DNA reads TGTGCCACCGGTCCACGGCCAGGGAATACTCAGACCCAGTACTTC.

Here the CDR3 reads CSVVTGESNYGYTF. The DNA of the CDR3 is TGCAGCGTTGTGACAGGGGAATCTAACTATGGCTACACCTTC. The rearrangement uses TRBV29-1 and TRBJ1-2, with 8 bases identical to TRBD1. V shed 4 bases, J shed 0 bases, and the junction held 4 bases outside the gene matches. This CDR3 comprises 14 residues. The V gene's germline CDR1 is SQVTM and CDR2 ANQGSEA.

This clone was recorded many times. This chain joins TRBV6-5 and TRBJ1-3, with 7 bases matching TRBD1. The CDR3 spans 15 residues. The germline CDR1 and CDR2 sequences are MNHEY and SVGAGI. J gave up 3 bases and V 2 bases, and 4 bases lay outside the gene matches. In DNA, the CDR3 is TGTGCCAGCAGTTACCAAGGGGGCCTTGGAAACACCATATATTTT. Translated: CASSYQGGLGNTIYF.

Here the CDR3 reads CASSSTSGRDYYEQYF. DNA of the CDR3: TGTGCCAGCAGTTCCACTAGCGGGAGAGACTACTACGAGCAGTACTTC. The chain employs TRBV6-5 and TRBJ2-7, with TRBD2 matching 11 bases. The CDR3 spans 16 residues. After removal of 4 bases from V and 3 bases from J, the junction contained 8 bases not matched to a gene. Germline assignment: CDR1 MNHEY and CDR2 SVGAGI.